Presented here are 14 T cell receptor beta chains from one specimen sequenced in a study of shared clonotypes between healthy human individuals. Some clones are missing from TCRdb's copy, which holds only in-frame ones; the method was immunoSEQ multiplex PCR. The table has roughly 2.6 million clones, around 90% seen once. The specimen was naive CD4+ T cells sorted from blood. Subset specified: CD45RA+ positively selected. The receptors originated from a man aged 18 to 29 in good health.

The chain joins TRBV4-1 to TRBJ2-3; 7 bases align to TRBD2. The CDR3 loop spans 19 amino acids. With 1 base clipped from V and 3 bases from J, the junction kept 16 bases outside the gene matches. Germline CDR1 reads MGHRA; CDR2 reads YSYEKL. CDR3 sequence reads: CASSQGMMGPSGYTDTQYF. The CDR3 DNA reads TGCGCCAGCAGCCAAGGAATGATGGGGCCTAGCGGTTATACAGATACGCAGTATTTT.

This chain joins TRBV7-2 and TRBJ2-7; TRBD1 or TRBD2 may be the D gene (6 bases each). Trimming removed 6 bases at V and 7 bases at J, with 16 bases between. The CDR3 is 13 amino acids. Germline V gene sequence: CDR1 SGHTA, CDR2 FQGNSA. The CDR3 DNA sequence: TGTGCCAGCAGTGGGGGGCCGCCTGGGGAGCAGTACTTC. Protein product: CASSGGPPGEQYF.

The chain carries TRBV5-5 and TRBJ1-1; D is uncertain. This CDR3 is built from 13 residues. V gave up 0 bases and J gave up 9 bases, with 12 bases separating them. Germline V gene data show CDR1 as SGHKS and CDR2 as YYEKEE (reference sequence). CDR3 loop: CASSLEITLKAFF. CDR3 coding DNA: TGTGCCAGCAGCTTGGAAATAACACTGAAAGCTTTCTTT.

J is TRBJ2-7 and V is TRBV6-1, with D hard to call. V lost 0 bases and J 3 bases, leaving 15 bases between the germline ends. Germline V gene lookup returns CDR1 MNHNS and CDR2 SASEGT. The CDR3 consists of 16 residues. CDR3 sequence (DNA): TGTGCCAGCAGTGAAGCAAGAGGCGTCAACTTCTACGAGCAGTACTTC. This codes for CASSEARGVNFYEQYF.

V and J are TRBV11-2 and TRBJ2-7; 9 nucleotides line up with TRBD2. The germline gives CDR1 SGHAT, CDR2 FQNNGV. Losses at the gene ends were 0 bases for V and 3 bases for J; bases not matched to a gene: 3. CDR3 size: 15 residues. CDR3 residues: CASSLDRTSDYEQYF. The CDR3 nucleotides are TGTGCCAGCAGCTTAGACAGGACTAGCGACTACGAGCAGTACTTC.

The CDR3 bases are TGCGCCAGCAGCCCCAGCCTTTCTAGCGGGAATAAGTACGAGCAGTACTTC. Translating gives CASSPSLSSGNKYEQYF. V and J are TRBV4-1 and TRBJ2-7, with 9 bases that match TRBD2. J gave up 4 bases and V 4 bases, and 14 bases lay outside the gene matches. The length of the CDR3 is 17 residues. The germline gives CDR1 MGHRA, CDR2 YSYEKL.

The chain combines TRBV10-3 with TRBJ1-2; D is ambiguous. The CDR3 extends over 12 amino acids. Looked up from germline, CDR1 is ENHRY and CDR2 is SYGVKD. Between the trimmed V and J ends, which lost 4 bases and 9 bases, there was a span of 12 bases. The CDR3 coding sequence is TGTGCCATCAGTGGCCTGATTGGCAGCTACACCTTC. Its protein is CAISGLIGSYTF.

CDR3 nucleotide sequence: TGTGCCAGCAGCTTAGTTAGCGGGGGCACCGGGGAGCTGTTTTTT. The encoded protein is CASSLVSGGTGELFF. V usage is TRBV7-9 and J usage is TRBJ2-2; 9 nucleotides match TRBD2. The CDR3 has 15 amino acids. V lost 1 base to trimming and J lost 4 bases; unmatched junction nucleotides: 1. Germline V gives CDR1 SEHNR, CDR2 FQNEAQ (reference sequence).

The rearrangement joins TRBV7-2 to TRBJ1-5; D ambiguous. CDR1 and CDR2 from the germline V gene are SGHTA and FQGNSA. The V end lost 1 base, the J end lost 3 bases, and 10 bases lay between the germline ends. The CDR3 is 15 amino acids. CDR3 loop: CASSLEPQVNQPQHF. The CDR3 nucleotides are TGTGCCAGCAGCTTAGAGCCCCAGGTCAATCAGCCCCAGCATTTT.

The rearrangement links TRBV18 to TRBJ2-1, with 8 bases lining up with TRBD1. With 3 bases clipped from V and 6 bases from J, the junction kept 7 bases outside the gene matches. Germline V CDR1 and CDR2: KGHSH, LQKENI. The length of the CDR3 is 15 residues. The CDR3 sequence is CASSPTGGFGNEQFF. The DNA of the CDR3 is TGTGCCAGCTCACCTACAGGGGGTTTCGGCAATGAGCAGTTCTTC. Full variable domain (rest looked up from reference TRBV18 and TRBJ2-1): NAGVMQNPRHLVRRRGQEARLRCSPMKGHSHVYWYRQLPEEGLKFMVYLQKENIIDESGMPKERFSAEFPKEGPSILRIQQVVRGDSAAYFCASSPTGGFGNEQFFGPGTRLTVL.

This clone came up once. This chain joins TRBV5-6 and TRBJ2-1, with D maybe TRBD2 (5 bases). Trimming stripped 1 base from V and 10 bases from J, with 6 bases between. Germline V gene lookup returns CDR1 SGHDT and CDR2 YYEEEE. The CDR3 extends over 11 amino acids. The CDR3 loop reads CASSLPGEQFF. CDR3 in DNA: TGTGCCAGCAGCTTGCCGGGAGAGCAGTTCTTC.

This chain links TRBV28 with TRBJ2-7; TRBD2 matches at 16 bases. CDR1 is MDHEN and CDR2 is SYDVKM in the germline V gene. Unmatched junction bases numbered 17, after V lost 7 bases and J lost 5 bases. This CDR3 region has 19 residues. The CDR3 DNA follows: TGTGCCAGCACCCCCTTCTTTACCGGGACTAGCGGGAGGGTAGACGAGCAGTACTTC. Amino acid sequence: CASTPFFTGTSGRVDEQYF. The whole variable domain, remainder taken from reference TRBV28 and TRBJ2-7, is DVKVTQSSRYLVKRTGEKVFLECVQDMDHENMFWYRQDPGLGLRLIYFSYDVKMKEKGDIPEGYSVSREKKERFSLILESASTNQTSMYLCASTPFFTGTSGRVDEQYFGPGTRLTVT.

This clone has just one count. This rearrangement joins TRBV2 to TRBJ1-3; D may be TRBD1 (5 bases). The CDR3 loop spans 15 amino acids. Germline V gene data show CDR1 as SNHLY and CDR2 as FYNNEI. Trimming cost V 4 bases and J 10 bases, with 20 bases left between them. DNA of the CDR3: TGTGCCAGCAGTGGGGGGACGTCAACCCTGAGGACCATATATTTT. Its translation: CASSGGTSTLRTIYF.

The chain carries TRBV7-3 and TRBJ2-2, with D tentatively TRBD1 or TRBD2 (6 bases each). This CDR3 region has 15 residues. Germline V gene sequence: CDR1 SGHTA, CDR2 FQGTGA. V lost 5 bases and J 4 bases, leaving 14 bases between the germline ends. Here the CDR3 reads CASSLGGLGTGELFF. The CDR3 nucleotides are TGTGCCAGCAGCCTGGGGGGCCTCGGCACCGGGGAGCTGTTTTTT.